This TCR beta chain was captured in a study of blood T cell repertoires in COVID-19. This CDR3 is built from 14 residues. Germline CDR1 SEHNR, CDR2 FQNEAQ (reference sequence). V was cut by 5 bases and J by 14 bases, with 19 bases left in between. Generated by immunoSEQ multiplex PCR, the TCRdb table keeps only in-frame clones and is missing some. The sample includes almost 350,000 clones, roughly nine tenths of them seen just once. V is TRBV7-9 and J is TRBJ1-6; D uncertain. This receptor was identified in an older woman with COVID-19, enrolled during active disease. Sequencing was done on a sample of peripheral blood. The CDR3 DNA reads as TGTGCCAGCAGCCCACTCCCCGGGGAATGGGCCCTCCACTTT. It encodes CASSPLPGEWALHF.